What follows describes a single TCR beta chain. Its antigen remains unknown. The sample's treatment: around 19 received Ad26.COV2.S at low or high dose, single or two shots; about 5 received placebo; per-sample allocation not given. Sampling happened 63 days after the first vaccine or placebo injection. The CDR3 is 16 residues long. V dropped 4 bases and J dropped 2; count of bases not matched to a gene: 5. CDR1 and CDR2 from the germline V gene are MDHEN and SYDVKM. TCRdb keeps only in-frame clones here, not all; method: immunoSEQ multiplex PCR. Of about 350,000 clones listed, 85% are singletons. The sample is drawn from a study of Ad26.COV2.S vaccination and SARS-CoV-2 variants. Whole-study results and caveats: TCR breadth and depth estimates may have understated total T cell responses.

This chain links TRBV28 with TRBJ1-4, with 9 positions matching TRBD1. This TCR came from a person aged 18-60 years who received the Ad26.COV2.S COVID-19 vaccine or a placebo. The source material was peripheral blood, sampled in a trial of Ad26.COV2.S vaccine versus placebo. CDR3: CASSWTGATTNEKLFF. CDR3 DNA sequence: TGTGCCAGCAGTTGGACAGGGGCGACGACTAATGAAAAACTGTTTTTT. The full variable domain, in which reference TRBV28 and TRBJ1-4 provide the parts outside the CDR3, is DVKVTQSSRYLVKRTGEKVFLECVQDMDHENMFWYRQDPGLGLRLIYFSYDVKMKEKGDIPEGYSVSREKKERFSLILESASTNQTSMYLCASSWTGATTNEKLFFGSGTQLSVL.